Sequencing of this T cell receptor (beta chain) was carried out in a study of T cell repertoires in cytomegalovirus infection. About the research overall: Carrying CMV and the relevant HLA type showed in public TCR beta signatures.

TCRdb itself ran the reads through MiXCR, one entry per CDR3 protein. The top ten hold roughly 8% of the sample, which has some 600,000 distinct CDR3 sequences, 20% to 25% seen once. Whole-study results and caveats: Identification of carriers of CMV plus the relevant HLA was achieved through cumulative public TCR beta family frequency. Ex vivo responses were dominated by HLA-C-restricted CMV-specific TCR beta clonotypes.

Germline assignment: CDR1 MNHEY and CDR2 SVGEGT. CDR3 length equals 18 residues. V lost 7 bases, J lost 3 bases, and 17 bases stayed unmatched. On this clonotype itself: Its antigen is undetermined. A much larger clonotype is one base distant, so this may be a read error.

The origin of this receptor is a human donor in good health (CMV status not recorded). Some clones in this sample may be carry-over from other donors' samples. The rearrangement joins TRBV6-2 or TRBV6-3 to TRBJ2-1, with TRBD1 matching over 8 bases. Material for sequencing was CD8+ T cells from PBMCs. CDR3 region: CASIGQGSRVLVYNEQFF. Here the CDR3 DNA reads TGTGCCAGCATCGGACAGGGTTCTCGGGTCTTAGTCTACAATGAGCAGTTCTTC.